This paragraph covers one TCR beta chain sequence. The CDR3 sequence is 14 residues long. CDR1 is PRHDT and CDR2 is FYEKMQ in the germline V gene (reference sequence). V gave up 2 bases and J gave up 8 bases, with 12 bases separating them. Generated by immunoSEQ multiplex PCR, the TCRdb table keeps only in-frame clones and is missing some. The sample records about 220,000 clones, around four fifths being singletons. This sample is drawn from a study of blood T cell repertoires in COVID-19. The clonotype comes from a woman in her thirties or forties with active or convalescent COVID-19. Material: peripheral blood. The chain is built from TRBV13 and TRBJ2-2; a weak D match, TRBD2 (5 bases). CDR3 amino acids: CASSLRASRGELFF. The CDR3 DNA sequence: TGTGCCAGCAGCTTACGGGCTAGCCGGGGGGAGCTGTTTTTT.